These T cell receptor beta chains were read from a single sample in a study of response to subunit inactivated influenza vaccine. MiXCR was run by TCRdb on the RT-PCR reads, yielding one entry per CDR3 protein. In the table there are some 550,000 distinct CDR3 sequences, around 21% of which are singletons. This same sample was also taken into another study, of T cells expressing NK-cell markers.

This specimen consisted of CD4+ T cells sorted from PBMCs, obtained approximately 12 days after vaccination. The receptors here all came from a man aged 50 to 60 who received an inactivated influenza vaccine. Each CDR3 is given with its conserved first and last residue. Each record gives: D gene, V gene, J gene, clone size, CDR3 protein, CDR3 DNA. The D gene is left open where the match is weak. The listing skips clone size in some rows; elsewhere it reads once, few, many or a size class.

d_call: TRBD1; v_call: TRBV28; j_call: TRBJ2-7; clone_size: -; cdr3_aa: CASSTPGQGVYEQYF; cdr3_nt: TGTGCCAGCAGCACCCCGGGACAGGGGGTTTACGAGCAGTACTTC
d_call: TRBD1; v_call: TRBV5-5; j_call: TRBJ2-2; clone_size: many; cdr3_aa: CASSQAGQGKAGELFF; cdr3_nt: TGTGCCAGCAGCCAAGCCGGACAGGGGAAGGCCGGGGAGCTGTTTTTT
d_call: -; v_call: TRBV25-1; j_call: TRBJ2-3; clone_size: once; cdr3_aa: CASSNHRSTDTQYF; cdr3_nt: TGTGCCAGCAGTAATCACCGGAGCACAGATACGCAGTATTTT
d_call: -; v_call: TRBV20-1; j_call: TRBJ2-3; clone_size: -; cdr3_aa: CSALPGAVTSTDTQYF; cdr3_nt: TGCAGTGCTCTCCCCGGGGCGGTTACAAGCACAGATACGCAGTATTTT
d_call: TRBD2; v_call: TRBV20-1; j_call: TRBJ2-1; clone_size: -; cdr3_aa: CSAPPLSSGRVNEQFF; cdr3_nt: TGCAGTGCTCCTCCCCTGTCCAGCGGGAGGGTCAATGAGCAGTTCTTC
d_call: -; v_call: TRBV12-3/TRBV12-4; j_call: TRBJ2-1; clone_size: many; cdr3_aa: CSVRGAAMSNEQFF; cdr3_nt: TGTTCAGTGCGTGGGGCAGCGATGTCCAATGAGCAGTTCTTC
d_call: -; v_call: TRBV29-1; j_call: TRBJ1-2; clone_size: many; cdr3_aa: CSVAEGYNYGYTF; cdr3_nt: TGCAGCGTCGCCGAGGGCTATAACTATGGCTACACCTTC
d_call: -; v_call: TRBV3-1; j_call: TRBJ2-1; clone_size: few; cdr3_aa: CASSQESLAGRNEQFF; cdr3_nt: TGTGCCAGCAGCCAAGAAAGTCTAGCAGGGAGGAATGAGCAGTTCTTC
d_call: -; v_call: TRBV5-6; j_call: TRBJ2-1; clone_size: -; cdr3_aa: CASSLFWGEQFF; cdr3_nt: TGTGCCAGCAGCTTATTTTGGGGGGAGCAGTTCTTC
d_call: TRBD2; v_call: TRBV5-1; j_call: TRBJ2-1; clone_size: -; cdr3_aa: CASSLIGGNYNEQFF; cdr3_nt: TGCGCCAGCAGCTTGATCGGGGGGAATTACAATGAGCAGTTCTTC
d_call: -; v_call: TRBV29-1; j_call: TRBJ2-5; clone_size: -; cdr3_aa: CSVGDGRETQYF; cdr3_nt: TGCAGCGTCGGTGACGGACGGGAGACCCAGTACTTC
d_call: TRBD2; v_call: TRBV19; j_call: TRBJ2-6; clone_size: -; cdr3_aa: CASSMLAGRSGANVLTF; cdr3_nt: TGTGCCAGTAGTATGCTAGCGGGGCGCTCTGGGGCCAACGTCCTGACTTTC
d_call: TRBD2; v_call: TRBV3-1; j_call: TRBJ2-1; clone_size: -; cdr3_aa: CASSQDPGLDYNEQFF; cdr3_nt: TGTGCCAGCAGCCAAGATCCGGGACTAGATTACAATGAGCAGTTCTTC
d_call: TRBD2; v_call: TRBV19; j_call: TRBJ2-1; clone_size: -; cdr3_aa: CASSIGGGSYNEQFF; cdr3_nt: TGTGCCAGTAGCATCGGGGGGGGCTCCTACAATGAGCAGTTCTTC
d_call: -; v_call: TRBV6-2/TRBV6-3; j_call: TRBJ2-3; clone_size: once; cdr3_aa: CASSFVPGLSLMGDTQYF; cdr3_nt: TGTGCCAGCAGTTTTGTACCGGGACTGAGCCTCATGGGGGATACGCAGTATTTT
d_call: TRBD1; v_call: TRBV12-3/TRBV12-4; j_call: TRBJ1-6; clone_size: -; cdr3_aa: CASTSGDRANSPLHF; cdr3_nt: TGTGCCAGCACCTCGGGGGACAGGGCGAATTCACCCCTCCACTTT
d_call: -; v_call: TRBV4-3; j_call: TRBJ2-3; clone_size: few; cdr3_aa: CASSQVVGGTDTQYF; cdr3_nt: TGCGCCAGCAGCCAAGTTGTGGGGGGCACAGATACGCAGTATTTT
d_call: TRBD2; v_call: TRBV29-1; j_call: TRBJ2-3; clone_size: -; cdr3_aa: CSVAYSGESTDTQYF; cdr3_nt: TGCAGCGTTGCCTATAGCGGGGAGTCCACAGATACGCAGTATTTT
d_call: -; v_call: TRBV6-5; j_call: TRBJ1-1; clone_size: -; cdr3_aa: CASSYSMAGNTEAFF; cdr3_nt: TGTGCCAGCAGTTACTCGATGGCAGGGAACACTGAAGCTTTCTTT
d_call: -; v_call: TRBV12-3/TRBV12-4; j_call: TRBJ1-3; clone_size: -; cdr3_aa: CASRVGQLGNTIYF; cdr3_nt: TGTGCCAGCAGAGTTGGACAGCTCGGAAACACCATATATTTT
d_call: -; v_call: TRBV11-2; j_call: TRBJ1-1; clone_size: -; cdr3_aa: CASKSARYTEAFF; cdr3_nt: TGTGCCAGCAAGTCGGCGCGGTACACTGAAGCTTTCTTT
d_call: TRBD1; v_call: TRBV29-1; j_call: TRBJ2-7; clone_size: few; cdr3_aa: CSKRQGSYEQYF; cdr3_nt: TGCAGCAAACGACAGGGTAGCTACGAGCAGTACTTC
d_call: TRBD2; v_call: TRBV5-8; j_call: TRBJ2-7; clone_size: -; cdr3_aa: CASSMTSGGNSYEQYF; cdr3_nt: TGTGCCAGCAGCATGACTAGCGGGGGGAACTCCTACGAGCAGTACTTC
d_call: -; v_call: TRBV7-9; j_call: TRBJ2-1; clone_size: many; cdr3_aa: CASSLGAYNEQFF; cdr3_nt: TGTGCCAGCAGCTTAGGCGCATACAATGAGCAGTTCTTC
d_call: -; v_call: TRBV25-1; j_call: TRBJ1-4; clone_size: few; cdr3_aa: CASSVLDTTNEKLFF; cdr3_nt: TGTGCCAGCAGTGTGTTAGATACAACTAATGAAAAACTGTTTTTT
d_call: TRBD1; v_call: TRBV7-9; j_call: TRBJ2-1; clone_size: few; cdr3_aa: CASSRGQGALEQFF; cdr3_nt: TGTGCCAGCAGCCGAGGACAGGGGGCACTTGAGCAGTTCTTC
d_call: -; v_call: TRBV12-3/TRBV12-4; j_call: TRBJ2-3; clone_size: few; cdr3_aa: CASSYGGATDTQYF; cdr3_nt: TGTGCCAGCTCGTACGGTGGGGCCACAGATACGCAGTATTTT
d_call: TRBD2; v_call: TRBV27; j_call: TRBJ2-7; clone_size: -; cdr3_aa: CASSSKRLAGGKVTYEQYF; cdr3_nt: TGTGCCAGCAGTTCAAAGAGACTAGCGGGGGGCAAGGTGACGTACGAGCAGTACTTC
d_call: -; v_call: TRBV12-3/TRBV12-4; j_call: TRBJ1-5; clone_size: few; cdr3_aa: CASTQGSSNQPQHF; cdr3_nt: TGTGCCAGCACCCAAGGCAGCAGCAATCAGCCCCAGCATTTT
d_call: TRBD1; v_call: TRBV25-1; j_call: TRBJ2-6; clone_size: few; cdr3_aa: CASSGTGSSGANVLTF; cdr3_nt: TGTGCCAGCAGTGGGACAGGGTCCTCTGGGGCCAACGTCCTGACTTTC
d_call: TRBD2; v_call: TRBV20-1; j_call: TRBJ2-7; clone_size: few; cdr3_aa: CSAPSSGWEQYEQYF; cdr3_nt: TGCAGTGCTCCTTCTAGCGGCTGGGAGCAATACGAGCAGTACTTC
d_call: TRBD1; v_call: TRBV4-2; j_call: TRBJ1-6; clone_size: few; cdr3_aa: CASSQDLPGGNSPLHF; cdr3_nt: TGTGCCAGCAGCCAGGACCTGCCAGGGGGTAATTCACCCCTCCACTTT
d_call: -; v_call: TRBV23-1; j_call: TRBJ1-5; clone_size: -; cdr3_aa: CASTPSVRGTSHQPQHF; cdr3_nt: TGCGCCAGCACCCCATCCGTCAGGGGCACCTCTCATCAGCCCCAGCATTTT
d_call: -; v_call: TRBV11-2; j_call: TRBJ2-5; clone_size: once; cdr3_aa: CASSLLDTQETQYF; cdr3_nt: TGTGCCAGCAGCCTGTTGGACACCCAAGAGACCCAGTACTTC
d_call: -; v_call: TRBV5-1; j_call: TRBJ1-1; clone_size: few; cdr3_aa: CASSEGPGHQAEAFF; cdr3_nt: TGCGCCAGCAGCGAGGGTCCGGGACATCAAGCTGAAGCTTTCTTT
d_call: TRBD1; v_call: TRBV5-1; j_call: TRBJ2-6; clone_size: few; cdr3_aa: CASSSRQGAGANVLTF; cdr3_nt: TGCGCCAGCAGCTCGCGACAGGGGGCTGGGGCCAACGTCCTGACTTTC
d_call: TRBD2; v_call: TRBV10-3; j_call: TRBJ2-3; clone_size: few; cdr3_aa: CAIGPGLGGVGTDTQYF; cdr3_nt: TGTGCCATCGGACCGGGACTAGGAGGGGTTGGGACAGATACGCAGTATTTT
d_call: -; v_call: TRBV11-2; j_call: TRBJ2-7; clone_size: many; cdr3_aa: CASSLMAATNYEQYF; cdr3_nt: TGTGCCAGCAGCTTAATGGCAGCCACCAACTACGAGCAGTACTTC
d_call: -; v_call: TRBV5-1; j_call: TRBJ2-7; clone_size: many; cdr3_aa: CASSPMGISSYEQYF; cdr3_nt: TGCGCCAGCAGCCCCATGGGGATTAGCTCCTACGAGCAGTACTTC
d_call: -; v_call: TRBV3-1; j_call: TRBJ2-1; clone_size: few; cdr3_aa: CASSQDTGRGQQFF; cdr3_nt: TGTGCCAGCAGCCAGGATACAGGGAGGGGACAGCAGTTCTTC